The sequence of this T cell receptor (beta chain) was determined in a study of blood T cell repertoires in COVID-19. Assay: immunoSEQ multiplex PCR; the TCRdb copy retains only in-frame clones and omits some. Of under 250,000 clones listed, roughly 85% are singletons. Recovery among Cohort 3 donors was established by two negative PCRs, clearance, or symptom resolution. This receptor was taken from a young man who had recovered from COVID-19. What was sequenced was PBMCs or T cells enriched from blood (not recorded which).

The CDR3 DNA reads TGTGCCAGCAGTGAACGAGTCAGGCTGAGCTCTGGAAACACCATATATTTT. Amino acid sequence: CASSERVRLSSGNTIYF. The gene calls are TRBV6-1 and TRBJ1-3; no firm D call. This CDR3 comprises 17 residues. V lost 2 bases and J 0 bases, leaving 14 bases between the germline ends. Germline V CDR1 and CDR2: MNHNS, SASEGT.